A selection of T cell receptor beta chains follows, all from one sample in a study of cytomegalovirus exposure and HLA in healthy donors. This table comes from immunoSEQ multiplex PCR, and its TCRdb copy is limited to in-frame clones, with some not included. Among roughly 160,000 clones listed, 87% were seen once. Sequencing was carried out using PBMCs. These receptors were taken from a woman aged 25-40 years in good health and CMV-seronegative. Both conserved end residues are part of each CDR3. Fields, in order: clone size, D gene, J gene, V gene, CDR3 protein. The D gene is left open where the match is weak. The listing skips clone size in some rows; elsewhere it reads once, few, many or a size class.

NA	NA	TRBJ2-3	TRBV19	CASSIQGGDTQYF
NA	TRBD1	TRBJ1-6	TRBV5-1	CASSRGTGLSDNSPLHF
NA	TRBD1	TRBJ2-6	TRBV6-5	CASSSTGAGANVLTF
NA	NA	TRBJ1-1	TRBV5-1	CASSLEPGNMNTEAFF
few	TRBD2	TRBJ2-1	TRBV6-1	CASRSTSGTLDEQFF
NA	NA	TRBJ1-4	TRBV5-1	CASSGSSEKLFF
NA	TRBD2	TRBJ2-5	TRBV7-6	CASSLGSAGVLQETQYF
NA	TRBD1	TRBJ2-1	TRBV4-1	CASSHQGVNEQFF
NA	TRBD2	TRBJ2-1	TRBV18	CASSPEYTSGEAEQFF
NA	TRBD2	TRBJ2-7	TRBV15	CATSRDRGRPPYEQYF